The 23 T cell receptor beta chains reported below all come from one sample, sequenced in a study of blood T cell repertoires in COVID-19. Sequenced by immunoSEQ multiplex PCR; TCRdb stores in-frame clones only, minus some. Of fewer than 65,000 clones in the sample, roughly nine tenths were seen once. What was sequenced was peripheral blood. The receptors shown here come from a woman in her fifties or sixties with COVID-19, enrolled during active disease.

This chain joins TRBV5-1 and TRBJ2-7, with TRBD2 matching 12 bases. Per germline, CDR1 SGHRS and CDR2 YFSETQ. CDR3 length: 14 amino acids. The trim removed 0 bases at V and 9 bases at J, leaving 4 bases unmatched. CDR3 sequence: CASSLELAGGGQYF. The CDR3 region has the DNA TGCGCCAGCAGCTTGGAACTAGCGGGAGGAGGGCAGTACTTC.

The chain combines TRBV7-8 with TRBJ1-5; 8 bases fit TRBD1. This CDR3 comprises 15 residues. The germline V gene has CDR1 SGHVS and CDR2 FQNEAQ. The ends lost 5 bases at V and 4 bases at J; junction bases unmatched: 7. The CDR3 sequence: CASSATQGGNQPQHF. CDR3 coding DNA: TGTGCCAGCAGCGCCACACAGGGGGGGAATCAGCCCCAGCATTTT.

The chain couples TRBV6-2 or TRBV6-3 to TRBJ2-4; the D gene is possibly TRBD1 (6 bases). CDR1 is MNHEY and CDR2 is SVGEGT in the germline V gene. This CDR3 is 14 amino acids long. Trimming removed 6 bases at V and 9 bases at J, with 18 bases between. The CDR3 DNA follows: TGTGCCAGCAGCCCTGACCTAACAGGGACCATTCAGTACTTC. It encodes CASSPDLTGTIQYF.

This chain links TRBV15 with TRBJ1-4; D possibly corresponds to TRBD1 (6 bases). This CDR3 region has 14 residues. Germline assignment: CDR1 LNHNV and CDR2 YYDKDF (reference sequence). The ends were cut back, 5 bases at V and 7 bases at J, with 14 bases in the middle. The CDR3 sequence is CATSERGGVEKLFF. The CDR3 DNA is TGTGCCACCAGCGAAAGGGGGGGTGTTGAAAAACTGTTTTTT.

This chain links TRBV5-1 with TRBJ2-3; D might be TRBD1 (5 bases). Trimming cost V 0 bases and J 4 bases, with 9 bases left between them. Germline lookup yields CDR1 SGHRS and CDR2 YFSETQ. The CDR3 contains 14 residues. CDR3 residues: CASSLDGAPDTQYF. Written as DNA, the CDR3 is TGCGCCAGCAGCTTGGATGGGGCCCCAGATACGCAGTATTTT.

J is TRBJ2-2 and V is TRBV12-3 or TRBV12-4, with 7 bases aligning to TRBD1. This CDR3 is 13 amino acids long. With V trimmed by 7 bases and J by 4 bases, 3 bases remained unmatched. This chain's CDR3 is CASKGAATGELFF. CDR3 DNA sequence: TGTGCCAGCAAGGGGGCAGCCACCGGGGAGCTGTTTTTT.

This clone was observed once. The rearrangement links TRBV9 to TRBJ1-6; D not resolved. The CDR3 extends over 14 amino acids. Trimming left V 2 bases short and J 10 bases short, with 13 bases between. Germline V gene lookup returns CDR1 SGDLS and CDR2 YYNGEE. The CDR3 reads CASSVALAGSPLHF. The DNA of the CDR3 is TGTGCCAGCAGCGTGGCGCTTGCGGGATCACCCCTCCACTTT. The full variable domain, rest sourced from reference TRBV9 and TRBJ1-6, is DSGVTQTPKHLITATGQRVTLRCSPRSGDLSVYWYQQSLDQGLQFLIQYYNGEERAKGNILERFSAQQFPDLHSELNLSSLELGDSALYFCASSVALAGSPLHFGNGTRLTVT.

This chain links TRBV18 with TRBJ1-2; 10 nucleotides agree with TRBD1. This CDR3 is 18 amino acids long. Germline V gives CDR1 KGHSH, CDR2 LQKENI. The J segment lost 5 bases and the V segment lost 3 bases, leaving 15 bases of the junction unmatched. The CDR3 is CASSPQRTGTGEEYGYTF. In DNA, the CDR3 is TGTGCCAGCTCACCCCAAAGAACCGGGACAGGGGAGGAGTATGGCTACACCTTC.

The chain joins TRBV5-1 to TRBJ2-5, with 11 bases identical to TRBD2. From germline, CDR1 is SGHRS and CDR2 YFSETQ. The CDR3 is 15 residues long. V gave up 0 bases and J gave up 6 bases; unmatched junction bases: 4. Written as DNA, the CDR3 is TGCGCCAGCAGCTTGGTCACTAGCGGGAGACAGACCCAGTACTTC. It yields the protein CASSLVTSGRQTQYF.

This rearrangement joins TRBV6-2 or TRBV6-3 to TRBJ2-6; 11 bases agree with TRBD2. The CDR3 length is 18 residues. Germline CDR1 and CDR2: MNHEY and SVGEGT. With V trimmed by 0 bases and J by 5 bases, 6 bases remained unmatched. The CDR3 region is CASSYSGTSGLRANVLTF. CDR3 nucleotide sequence: TGTGCCAGCAGTTACTCGGGGACTAGCGGCCTCAGGGCCAACGTCCTGACTTTC.

The V gene is TRBV2, the J gene TRBJ1-4, with 8 positions matching TRBD1. CDR1 SNHLY and CDR2 FYNNEI come from the germline V gene. V lost 6 bases to trimming and J lost 8 bases; unmatched junction nucleotides: 8. The CDR3 extends over 14 amino acids. This CDR3 reads CASRRQTGAEKLFF. CDR3 DNA sequence: TGTGCCAGCAGGAGACAGACAGGGGCGGAAAAACTGTTTTTT. Filled out from reference TRBV2 and TRBJ1-4, the complete variable domain reads EPEVTQTPSHQVTQMGQEVILRCVPISNHLYFYWYRQILGQKVEFLVSFYNNEISEKSEIFDDQFSVERPDGSNFTLKIRSTKLEDSAMYFCASRRQTGAEKLFFGSGTQLSVL.

The chain couples TRBV7-9 to TRBJ2-7; a possible D gene is TRBD1 (6 bases). V shed 1 base and J shed 2 bases, with 21 bases lying between them. CDR3 size: 18 residues. Germline V gene lookup returns CDR1 SEHNR and CDR2 FQNEAQ (reference sequence). CDR3: CASSLGPLGGISPYEQYF. The CDR3 DNA reads TGTGCCAGCAGCTTAGGCCCATTAGGGGGTATTAGCCCCTACGAGCAGTACTTC.

V is TRBV19 and J is TRBJ2-3, with D possibly being TRBD1 (5 bases). V dropped 6 bases and J dropped 6 bases, with 16 bases sitting between them. Germline V gene sequence: CDR1 LNHDA, CDR2 SQIVND (reference sequence). The CDR3 extends over 14 amino acids. The CDR3 protein is CASRTGQGADTQYF. The CDR3 region has the DNA TGTGCCAGTAGAACCGGACAAGGAGCGGATACGCAGTATTTT.

The V call is TRBV27, the J call TRBJ2-5; 11 bases align to TRBD2. Germline trimming cut 7 bases from V and 0 bases from J; bases unmatched to any gene: 10. There are 17 residues in the CDR3. Per germline, CDR1 MNHEY and CDR2 SMNVEV (reference sequence). The CDR3 region has the DNA TGTGCCAGCAAAGCACTTTGGACTAGCGGGCACCAAGAGACCCAGTACTTC. Translation gives CASKALWTSGHQETQYF.

The genes are TRBV6-5 and TRBJ1-1; D uncertain. The CDR3 has 13 residues. Germline-derived CDR1 and CDR2 are MNHEY and SVGAGI. V dropped 8 bases and J dropped 4 bases, with 14 bases sitting between them. The CDR3 sequence is CASVRVNPTEAFF. The CDR3 region has the DNA TGTGCCAGCGTGAGAGTTAACCCCACTGAAGCTTTCTTT.

The chain links TRBV7-6 to TRBJ2-7; D remains unclear. The CDR3 extends over 13 amino acids. V lost 3 bases, J lost 1 base, and 7 bases lay in between. Germline V lookup: CDR1 SGHVS, CDR2 FNYEAQ. CDR3 in DNA: TGTGCCAGCAGCTTTAAGAGGTCCTACGAGCAGTACTTC. Translation gives CASSFKRSYEQYF.

V gene TRBV9 combines with J gene TRBJ1-6; no clear D gene. CDR1 and CDR2 from the germline V gene are SGDLS and YYNGEE. The CDR3 has 16 residues. Trimming removed 0 bases from V and 9 bases from J, with 16 bases in between. CDR3 DNA sequence: TGTGCCAGCAGCGTAGCTACGAGGGAAGGTGGTTCACCCCTCCACTTT. Its translation: CASSVATREGGSPLHF.

This clone was observed a single time. CDR3 sequence (DNA): TGTGCCAGCAGCCCTAGGACTAGCGGGCGGGGGGGTGAGCAGTTCTTC. Protein sequence: CASSPRTSGRGGEQFF. The genes are TRBV7-6 and TRBJ2-1, with 11 bases lining up with TRBD2. V lost 5 bases, J lost 9 bases, and 12 bases stayed unmatched. Looked up from germline, CDR1 is SGHVS and CDR2 is FNYEAQ. The CDR3 has 16 residues.

This clone is a singleton in its sample. The chain couples TRBV6-2 or TRBV6-3 to TRBJ2-3, with a tentative D call TRBD2 (5 bases). V dropped 2 bases and J dropped 5 bases, with 11 bases sitting between them. CDR1 is MNHEY and CDR2 is SVGEGT in the germline V gene. The CDR3 sequence is 14 residues long. CDR3 residues: CASSYGRLGDTQYF. CDR3 in DNA: TGTGCCAGCAGTTACGGGAGACTTGGAGATACGCAGTATTTT.

The chain joins TRBV7-9 to TRBJ1-4; 8 nucleotides agree with TRBD1. CDR1 is SEHNR and CDR2 is FQNEAQ in the germline V gene (reference sequence). CDR3 size: 14 residues. The V segment lost 5 bases and the J segment 8 bases; nucleotides outside the gene matches: 7. CDR3 DNA sequence: TGTGCCAGCAGCCCGGACAGGGTCGGCGAAAAACTGTTTTTT. Translated, it gives CASSPDRVGEKLFF.

V and J are TRBV24-1 and TRBJ1-4; a weak D match, TRBD1 (5 bases). Per the germline V gene, CDR1 is KGHDR and CDR2 is SFDVKD. V was clipped by 2 bases and J by 4 bases, with 10 bases between them. This CDR3 region has 15 residues. CDR3 loop: CATSDSDRYNEKLFF. The CDR3 DNA follows: TGTGCCACCAGTGATTCCGACAGATATAATGAAAAACTGTTTTTT.

This clone occurred once. The V call is TRBV5-1, the J call TRBJ2-1; tentatively, D is TRBD1 (6 bases). V lost 4 bases and J 3 bases, leaving 14 bases between the germline ends. This CDR3 spans 15 amino acids. The V gene's germline CDR1 is SGHRS and CDR2 YFSETQ. The CDR3 DNA follows: TGCGCCAGCAGCCCCGGGACACAAAACTACAATGAGCAGTTCTTC. Its translation is CASSPGTQNYNEQFF.

The chain employs TRBV6-5 and TRBJ2-3; the match to TRBD1 covers 7 bases. The germline V gene has CDR1 MNHEY and CDR2 SVGAGI. The CDR3 spans 14 residues. Unmatched junction bases numbered 10, after V lost 6 bases and J lost 7 bases. CDR3 sequence (DNA): TGTGCCAGCAGCAGGGACAGTGTTGGTCATACGCAGTATTTT. This translates into CASSRDSVGHTQYF.